The 18 T cell receptor beta chains below all came from one sample that was sequenced in a study of blood T cells in healthy people across ages. A J-beta primer mix and a sample-barcoded 5' primer were used in a second PCR of roughly 6 to 12 cycles. TCRdb independently ran MiXCR on the 5' RACE reads; one entry per CDR3 protein. The sample consists of under 1,000,000 distinct CDR3 sequences, roughly 35% of them appearing once. Sequencing used blood. The receptor source for this set is a man aged 18 to 30 in good health.

V usage is TRBV7-6 and J usage is TRBJ1-2, with 7 bases identical to TRBD1. The length of the CDR3 is 15 residues. Trimming cost V 2 bases and J 7 bases; bases outside gene matches: 10. Germline-derived CDR1 and CDR2 are SGHVS and FNYEAQ. CDR3 sequence reads: CASSLNEGASGGYTF. Written as DNA, the CDR3 is TGTGCCAGCAGCTTAAACGAGGGGGCCTCGGGTGGCTACACCTTC. Looking up the rest from reference TRBV7-6 and TRBJ1-2 gives the full variable domain: GAGVSQSPRYKVTKRGQDVALRCDPISGHVSLYWYRQALGQGPEFLTYFNYEAQQDKSGLPNDRFSAERPEGSISTLTIQRTEQRDSAMYRCASSLNEGASGGYTFGSGTRLTVV.

J is TRBJ2-7 and V is TRBV2; D tentatively fits TRBD1 or TRBD2 (5 bases each). This CDR3 is 11 amino acids long. V lost 7 bases and J 8 bases, leaving 12 bases between the germline ends. CDR1 SNHLY and CDR2 FYNNEI come from the germline V gene. The CDR3 spells CASTPGRQQYF. The CDR3 DNA follows: TGTGCCAGCACACCGGGACGCCAGCAGTACTTC.

V usage is TRBV20-1 and J usage is TRBJ2-1, with 12 bases identical to TRBD2. CDR3 length: 17 amino acids. CDR1 is DFQATT, CDR2 SNEGSKA, per germline (reference sequence). V shed 3 bases, J shed 3 bases, and the junction held 9 bases outside the gene matches. The CDR3 coding sequence is TGCAGTGCTAGGGGAAGACTAGCGGGGGAACTCTACAATGAGCAGTTCTTC. Encoded protein: CSARGRLAGELYNEQFF.

The chain recombines TRBV10-3 with TRBJ1-1; D is unresolved. CDR1 ENHRY and CDR2 SYGVKD come from the germline V gene. V shed 3 bases and J shed 8 bases, with 10 bases lying between them. There are 12 residues in the CDR3. The CDR3 DNA sequence: TGTGCCATCAGTGATCGGCAGAGGGAAGCTTTCTTT. Encoded protein: CAISDRQREAFF.

V gene TRBV12-3 or TRBV12-4 combines with J gene TRBJ2-1, with 8 bases fitting TRBD2. V dropped 3 bases and J dropped 9; count of bases not matched to a gene: 10. The CDR3 covers 15 residues. CDR3 sequence reads: CASSFYGGANREQFF. CDR3 DNA sequence: TGTGCCAGCAGTTTTTACGGGGGGGCGAACCGTGAGCAGTTCTTC.

The sample holds a few counts of this clonotype. This rearrangement joins TRBV20-1 to TRBJ1-5; maybe TRBD1 (6 bases). V was clipped by 1 base and J by 2 bases, with 12 bases between them. Per germline, CDR1 DFQATT and CDR2 SNEGSKA (reference sequence). This CDR3 spans 15 amino acids. As DNA, the CDR3 is TGCAGTGCTAGAGTGGGGGCAGGGGGCAATCAGCCCCAGCATTTT. The encoded protein is CSARVGAGGNQPQHF.

This chain links TRBV20-1 with TRBJ2-1; a weak D match, TRBD2 (6 bases). Deletions cut 3 bases from V and 9 bases from J, with 18 bases between. Per the germline V gene, CDR1 is DFQATT and CDR2 is SNEGSKA (reference sequence). The CDR3 is made up of 14 amino acids. The CDR3 sequence is CSASLAGPLSEQFF. Here the CDR3 DNA reads TGCAGTGCTAGCTTGGCGGGGCCACTCAGTGAGCAGTTCTTC.

A note on this clonotype: It may be a read error: a sequence one base away is much more abundant. The chain carries TRBV12-3 or TRBV12-4 and TRBJ2-3; either TRBD1 or TRBD2 may supply D (5 bases each). Deletions cut 4 bases from V and 4 bases from J, with 12 bases between. This CDR3 has 14 residues. This chain's CDR3 is CASSWGTSADTQYF. CDR3 nucleotide sequence: TGTGCCAGCAGTTGGGGGACCAGCGCAGATACGCAGTATTTT.

This chain links TRBV24-1 with TRBJ2-5; 9 nucleotides line up with TRBD1. CDR1 and CDR2 (germline): KGHDR, SFDVKD. Trimming at V came to 5 bases and at J to 3 bases, leaving 9 bases not matched to a gene. The CDR3 has 16 residues. CDR3 DNA sequence: TGTGCCACCAGTGCCCCGACAGGGGGGATAGAAGAGACCCAGTACTTC. This translates into CATSAPTGGIEETQYF.

About this clonotype itself: Here the CDR3 omits its conserved ending phenylalanine or tryptophan, so a read error is the likely source. The limits of the CDR3 on the DNA are not certain, so only TCRdb's listed CDR3 is given. The gene calls are TRBV21-1 and TRBJ2-3; the D call in the table, TRBD1, was not verified against the DNA. TRBV21-1 is reported as a pseudogene. The CDR3 extends over 15 residues, inclusive of both ends. The chain's CDR3 is CASRRPGKRTETQYL.

At least ten counts were recorded for this clonotype. This rearrangement joins TRBV10-3 to TRBJ2-7, with D perhaps TRBD1 or TRBD2 (5 bases each). Trimming left V 5 bases short and J 4 bases short, with 15 bases between. This CDR3 comprises 14 residues. Per germline, CDR1 ENHRY and CDR2 SYGVKD. Here the CDR3 reads CAISQSSGAYEQYF. Here the CDR3 DNA reads TGTGCCATCAGTCAATCGTCCGGGGCGTACGAGCAGTACTTC.

This clonotype was seen more than once but under ten times. This chain connects TRBV2 to TRBJ2-3, with 7 bases matching TRBD2. The CDR3 runs to 14 residues. V was pared by 9 bases and J by 4 bases, with 10 bases of the junction left unmatched. Germline assignment: CDR1 SNHLY and CDR2 FYNNEI. In DNA form, the CDR3 reads TGTGCCAGACCGGCGGGGAGGGCGGCAGATACGCAGTATTTT. As protein: CARPAGRAADTQYF.

This clonotype has only a few counts. The chain uses TRBV6-5 and TRBJ1-1, with D maybe TRBD1 (6 bases). V was clipped by 7 bases and J by 1 base, with 16 bases between them. The CDR3 loop spans 15 amino acids. Per germline, CDR1 MNHEY and CDR2 SVGAGI. CDR3 sequence: CASKGGGVGNTEAFF. The CDR3 bases are TGTGCCAGCAAAGGGGGGGGTGTGGGGAACACTGAAGCTTTCTTT.

The V gene is TRBV5-1, the J gene TRBJ2-7, with D maybe TRBD1 (5 bases). Germline CDR1 reads SGHRS; CDR2 reads YFSETQ. This CDR3 has 15 amino acids. V was pared by 0 bases and J by 5 bases, with 15 bases between. CDR3 DNA: TGCGCCAGCAGCTTGGGAAAGACCAAGGGGCACGAGCAGTACTTC. Its translation is CASSLGKTKGHEQYF.

The chain is built from TRBV5-1 and TRBJ2-1, with 9 bases aligning to TRBD2. This CDR3 has 16 amino acids. Trimming cost V 4 bases and J 4 bases; bases outside gene matches: 9. Germline CDR1 and CDR2: SGHRS and YFSETQ. CDR3 bases: TGCGCCAGCAGCCCCCTGCGGGGGGGACTTTACAATGAGCAGTTCTTC. This gives the protein CASSPLRGGLYNEQFF.

This clonotype was seen more than once but under ten times. J is TRBJ1-1 and V is TRBV25-1; D not resolved. The V and J ends lost 0 bases and 7 bases respectively, with 21 bases between them. The CDR3 runs 17 residues. Looked up from germline, CDR1 is MGHDK and CDR2 is SYGVNS. CDR3 coding DNA: TGTGCCAGCAGTGAATATAGGAATCCGGCAGGCGCCCTTGAAGCTTTCTTT. Amino acid sequence: CASSEYRNPAGALEAFF.

This clonotype was seen once. The rearrangement uses TRBV7-2 and TRBJ2-7; D ambiguous. Trimming stripped 1 base from V and 0 bases from J, with 13 bases between. CDR3 length: 16 residues. From germline, CDR1 is SGHTA and CDR2 FQGNSA. The CDR3 DNA reads TGTGCCAGCAGCTTAGGGGGTAGCCGGAGCTCCTACGAGCAGTACTTC. Translation gives CASSLGGSRSSYEQYF.

The genes are TRBV19 and TRBJ1-1, with TRBD1 as a possible D gene (5 bases). Germline V lookup: CDR1 LNHDA, CDR2 SQIVND (reference sequence). V was pared by 6 bases and J by 3 bases, with 14 bases between. The CDR3 length is 14 residues. CDR3 protein: CASSPGTDHTEAFF. CDR3 bases: TGTGCCAGTAGCCCGGGGACTGATCACACTGAAGCTTTCTTT.